This entry describes one TCR beta chain. The antigen is unknown. The sample belongs to a study of radiation and T cells in renal cell carcinoma. Study-wide findings and caveats: No pretreatment tumor biopsies were available for baseline clonotypes. Top tumor clonotypes rose in blood 2 weeks post-radiation, then contracted.

Time point denoted: baseline pretreatment blood. The treatment: 15 Gy SBRT to primary tumor, nephrectomy 4 weeks later. Serial blood draws occurred at baseline and 2 and 4 weeks post-SBRT. This renal cell carcinoma was of the clear cell type. Trimming removed 3 bases at V and 8 bases at J, with 13 bases between. Per the germline V gene, CDR1 is SGHTA and CDR2 is FQGNSA. The CDR3 has 13 residues. Here immunoSEQ multiplex PCR was the method, and the copy in TCRdb shows in-frame clones only, minus some. Of about 130,000 clones listed, over 75% are singletons. The chain links TRBV7-2 to TRBJ1-2; tentative D call: TRBD1 (6 bases). The input for sequencing was blood, taken from a patient whose treatment included radiotherapy and nephrectomy. This TCR was recovered from a woman between 50 and 59 years old with renal cell carcinoma. Here the CDR3 DNA reads TGTGCCAGCAGCTTTGGGCAGGGGAGAGGCTACACCTTC. As protein: CASSFGQGRGYTF.